This TCR beta chain originates from a study of vaccination effects on CD4 cells after COVID-19. With V trimmed by 5 bases and J by 0 bases, 6 bases remained unmatched. This CDR3 spans 15 amino acids. CDR1 is LNHDA, CDR2 SQIVND, per germline (reference sequence). Notes on the study in general: At late timepoints after vaccination, vaccine- and infection-induced clones shrank markedly.

Following 10 days of culture, CD4+ T cells were isolated. Vaccine recipients lacked prior SARS-CoV-2 infection and had negative nucleocapsid antibodies. Replacing half the medium with IL-2 medium was done on days 3 and 7. Generated by immunoSEQ multiplex PCR, the TCRdb table keeps only in-frame clones and is missing some. The sample has about 38,000 clones, 82% seen once. On this clone: What it binds is unknown.

The sequence derives from a human donor who received a COVID-19 vaccine. The input for sequencing was CD4+ T cells from PBMCs cultured without peptide, taken before COVID-19 vaccination. This chain connects TRBV19 to TRBJ1-1; 7 bases fit TRBD1. CDR3 sequence reads: CASSARQGMNTEAFF. For the CDR3, the DNA is TGTGCCAGTAGTGCCAGACAGGGCATGAACACTGAAGCTTTCTTT.